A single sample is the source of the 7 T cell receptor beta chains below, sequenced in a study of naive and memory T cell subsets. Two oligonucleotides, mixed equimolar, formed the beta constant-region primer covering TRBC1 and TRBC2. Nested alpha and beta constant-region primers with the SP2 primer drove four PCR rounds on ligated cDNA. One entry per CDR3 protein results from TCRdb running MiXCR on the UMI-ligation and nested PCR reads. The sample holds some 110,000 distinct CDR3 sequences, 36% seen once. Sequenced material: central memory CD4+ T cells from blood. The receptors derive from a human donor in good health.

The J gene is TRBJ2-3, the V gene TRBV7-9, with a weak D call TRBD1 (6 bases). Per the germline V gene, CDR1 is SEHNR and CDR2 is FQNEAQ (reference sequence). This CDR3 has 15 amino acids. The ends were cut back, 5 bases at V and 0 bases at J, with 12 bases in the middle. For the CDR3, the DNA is TGTGCCAGCAGCCCTGGGGGCGGAAGCACAGATACGCAGTATTTT. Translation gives CASSPGGGSTDTQYF. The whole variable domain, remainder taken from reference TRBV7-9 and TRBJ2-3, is DTGVSQNPRHKITKRGQNVTFRCDPISEHNRLYWYRQTLGQGPEFLTYFQNEAQLEKSRLLSDRFSAERPKGSFSTLEIQRTEQGDSAMYLCASSPGGGSTDTQYFGPGTRLTVL.

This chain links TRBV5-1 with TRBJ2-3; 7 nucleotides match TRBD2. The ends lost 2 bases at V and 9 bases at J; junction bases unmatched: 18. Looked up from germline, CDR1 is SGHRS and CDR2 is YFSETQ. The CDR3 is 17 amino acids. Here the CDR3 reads CASSLTSAAPPHETQYF. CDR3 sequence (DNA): TGCGCCAGCAGCTTAACTAGCGCCGCCCCCCCGCATGAAACGCAGTATTTT.

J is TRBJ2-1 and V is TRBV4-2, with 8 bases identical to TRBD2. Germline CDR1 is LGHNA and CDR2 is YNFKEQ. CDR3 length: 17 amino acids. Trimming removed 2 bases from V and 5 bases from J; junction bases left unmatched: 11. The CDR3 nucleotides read TGTGCCAGCAGCCAACTAGGGACTAGTGGGAGAGACAATGAGCAGTTCTTC. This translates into CASSQLGTSGRDNEQFF.

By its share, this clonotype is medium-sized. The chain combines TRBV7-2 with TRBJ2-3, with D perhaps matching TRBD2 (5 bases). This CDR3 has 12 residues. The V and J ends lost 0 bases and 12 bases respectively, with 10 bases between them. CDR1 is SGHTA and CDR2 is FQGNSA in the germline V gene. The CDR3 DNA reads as TGTGCCAGCAGCTTAGCGCGGGCCCCTCAGTATTTT. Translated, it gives CASSLARAPQYF.

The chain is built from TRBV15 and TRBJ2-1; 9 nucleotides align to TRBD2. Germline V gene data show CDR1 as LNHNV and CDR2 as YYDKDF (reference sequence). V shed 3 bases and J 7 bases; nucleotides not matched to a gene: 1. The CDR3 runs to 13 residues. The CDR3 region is CATSSTSGNEQFF. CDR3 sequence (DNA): TGTGCCACCAGCAGTACTAGCGGGAATGAGCAGTTCTTC.

The CDR3, as DNA: TGTGCCAGCAGCCAAGGGGGCAGCCTAGAGGCTTTCTTT. It is translated as CASSQGGSLEAFF. This chain links TRBV14 with TRBJ1-1, with a weak D call TRBD1 (5 bases). The CDR3 consists of 13 residues. CDR1 is SGHDN, CDR2 FVKESK, per germline. Trimming pared 1 base from V and 11 bases from J, leaving 14 bases between.

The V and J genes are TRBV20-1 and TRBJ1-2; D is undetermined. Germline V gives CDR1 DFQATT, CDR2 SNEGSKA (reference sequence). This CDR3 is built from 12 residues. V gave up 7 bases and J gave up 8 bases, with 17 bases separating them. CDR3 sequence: CSVHEGYRGYTF. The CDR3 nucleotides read TGCAGTGTTCACGAGGGTTATAGAGGCTACACCTTC.